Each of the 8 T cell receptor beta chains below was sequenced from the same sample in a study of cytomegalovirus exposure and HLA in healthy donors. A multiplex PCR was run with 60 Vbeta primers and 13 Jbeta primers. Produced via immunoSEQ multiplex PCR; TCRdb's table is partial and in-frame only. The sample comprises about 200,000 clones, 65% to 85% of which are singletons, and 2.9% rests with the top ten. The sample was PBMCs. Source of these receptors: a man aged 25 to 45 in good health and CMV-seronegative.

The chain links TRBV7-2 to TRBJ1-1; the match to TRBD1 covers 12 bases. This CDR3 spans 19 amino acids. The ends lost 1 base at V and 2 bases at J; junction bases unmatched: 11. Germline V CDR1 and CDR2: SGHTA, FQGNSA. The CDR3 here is CASSLVGRDRGPRNTEAFF. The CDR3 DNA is TGTGCCAGCAGCTTAGTGGGCCGGGACAGGGGGCCGCGTAACACTGAAGCTTTCTTT.

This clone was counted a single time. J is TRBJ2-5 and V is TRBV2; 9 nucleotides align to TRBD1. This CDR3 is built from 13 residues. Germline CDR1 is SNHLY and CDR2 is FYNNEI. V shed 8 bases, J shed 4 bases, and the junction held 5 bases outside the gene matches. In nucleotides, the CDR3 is TGTGCCAGCGGACAGGGGCAGACAGAGACCCAGTACTTC. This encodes CASGQGQTETQYF.

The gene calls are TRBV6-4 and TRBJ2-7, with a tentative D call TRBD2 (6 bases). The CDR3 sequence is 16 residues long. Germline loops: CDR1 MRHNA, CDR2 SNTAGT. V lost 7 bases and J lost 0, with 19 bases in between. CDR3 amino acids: CASNPPGGRVSYEQYF. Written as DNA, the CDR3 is TGTGCCAGCAACCCCCCCGGGGGTAGAGTCTCCTACGAGCAGTACTTC.

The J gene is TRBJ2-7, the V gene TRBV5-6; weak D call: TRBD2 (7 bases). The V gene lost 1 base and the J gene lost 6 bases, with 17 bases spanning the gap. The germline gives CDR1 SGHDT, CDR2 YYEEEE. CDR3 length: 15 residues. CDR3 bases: TGTGCCAGCAGCTTGAGGGGGGGCCTCAAATCCGAGCAGTACTTC. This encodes CASSLRGGLKSEQYF.

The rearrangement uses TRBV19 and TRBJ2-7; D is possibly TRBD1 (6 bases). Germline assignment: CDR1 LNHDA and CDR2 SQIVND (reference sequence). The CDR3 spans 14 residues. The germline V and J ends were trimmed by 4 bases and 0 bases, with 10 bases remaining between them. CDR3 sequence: CASSTGEGSYEQYF. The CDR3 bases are TGTGCCAGTAGTACAGGGGAAGGCTCCTACGAGCAGTACTTC. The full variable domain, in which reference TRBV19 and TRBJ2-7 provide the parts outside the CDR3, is DGGITQSPKYLFRKEGQNVTLSCEQNLNHDAMYWYRQDPGQGLRLIYYSQIVNDFQKGDIAEGYSVSREKKESFPLTVTSAQKNPTAFYLCASSTGEGSYEQYFGPGTRLTVT.

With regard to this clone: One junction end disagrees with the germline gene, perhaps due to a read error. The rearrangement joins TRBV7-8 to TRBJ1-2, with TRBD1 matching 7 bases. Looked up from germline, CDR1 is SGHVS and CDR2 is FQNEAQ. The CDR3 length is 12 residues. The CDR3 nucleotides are TGTGCCAGCAGCTGGCAGGGGGGCGGCGAGCACTTC. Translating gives CASSWQGGGEHF.

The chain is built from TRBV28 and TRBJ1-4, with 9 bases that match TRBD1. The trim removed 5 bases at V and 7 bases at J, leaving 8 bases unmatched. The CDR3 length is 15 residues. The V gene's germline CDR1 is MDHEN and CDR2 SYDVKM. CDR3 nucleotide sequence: TGTGCCAGCAGTCTCCGGGACAGGGCCTTTGAAAAACTGTTTTTT. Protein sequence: CASSLRDRAFEKLFF.

This CDR3 reads CASGRAVTRGVSYNEQFF. The CDR3 DNA reads TGCGCCAGCGGGAGAGCAGTGACCCGGGGGGTTTCCTACAATGAGCAGTTCTTC. This chain joins TRBV5-1 and TRBJ2-1; 7 bases align to TRBD2. Trimming cost V 7 bases and J 1 base; bases outside gene matches: 17. Germline V CDR1 and CDR2: SGHRS, YFSETQ. CDR3 length: 18 amino acids.